The source of this T cell receptor (beta chain) is a study of shared clonotypes between healthy human individuals. Findings and limits, study-wide: Clonotypes that were shared across a handful of donors made up approximately 5.1% of naive CD4 clonotypes. Sequencing depth was expected to influence donor clonotype sharing.

It was at deep level that the assay was run. The DNA input per sorted-subset replicate PCR was 200 ng, corresponding to some 30,000 T cell genomes. The repertoire was sequenced with immunoSEQ multiplex PCR; TCRdb's copy has only in-frame clones and lacks some. The sample lists around 2,000,000 clones, 85% to 95% occurring once. CD45RO-negative, CCR7-positively selected cells formed the naive CD8 fraction, excluding terminally differentiated effector memory CD45RA+ cells. This clone appeared a single time. The antigen is undetermined. The CDR3 totals 14 residues. Germline CDR1 reads SGHNT; CDR2 reads YENEEA. V lost 4 bases and J 3 bases, leaving 9 bases between the germline ends.

This chain uses TRBV11-3 with TRBJ1-4, with D tentatively TRBD1 (5 bases). The sequencing sample was made of naive CD8+ T cells sorted from blood. This TCR was recovered from a young man in good health. The CDR3 region is CASSSTGPNEKLFF. DNA for the CDR3: TGTGCCAGCAGCTCCACAGGTCCTAATGAAAAACTGTTTTTT.